This TCR beta chain emerged from a study of shared clonotypes between healthy human individuals. Naive CD8 cells, CD45RO-negative and positively selected for CCR7, excluded terminally differentiated effector memory CD45RA+ cells. Using immunoSEQ multiplex PCR, the repertoire was profiled, and TCRdb retains in-frame clones only, with some absent. This sample has approximately 600,000 clones, with 85% to 95% found just once. This TCR came from a woman in her 30s in good health. Source material: naive CD8+ T cells sorted from blood.

The CDR3 loop is CASSLGGTSYEQYF. The CDR3 DNA sequence: TGTGCCAGCAGCTTAGGGGGGACTTCTTACGAGCAGTACTTC. This sequence joins TRBV13 and TRBJ2-7; tentatively, D is TRBD2 (6 bases). The CDR3 covers 14 residues. Looked up from germline, CDR1 is PRHDT and CDR2 is FYEKMQ (reference sequence). The germline V and J ends were trimmed by 0 bases and 4 bases, with 10 bases remaining between them.